These 21 T cell receptor beta chains were all obtained from the same sample, sequenced in a study of identifying expanded T cells in peripheral blood. Data came from immunoSEQ multiplex PCR; TCRdb stores just in-frame clones and leaves some out. The table includes about 50,000 clones, 65% to 90% detected once. The sequenced sample consisted of blood. These receptors all come from a person between 18 and 75 years old in good health.

The chain is built from TRBV13 and TRBJ1-6; weak D call: TRBD1 (5 bases). The CDR3 runs to 14 residues. The V end was cut by 3 bases, the J end by 7 bases, with 10 bases between. Germline V gives CDR1 PRHDT, CDR2 FYEKMQ (reference sequence). CDR3 region: CASSFNGQNSPLHF. Written as DNA, the CDR3 is TGTGCCAGCAGCTTCAACGGACAAAATTCACCCCTCCACTTT.

V gene TRBV7-2 combines with J gene TRBJ1-1, with a possible D match to TRBD1 (6 bases). Trimming shortened V by 0 bases and J by 1 base, and 9 bases separated the two germline ends. The CDR3 is 15 residues long. The germline gives CDR1 SGHTA, CDR2 FQGNSA. Here the CDR3 reads CASSLAGGQNTEAFF. CDR3 nucleotides: TGTGCCAGCAGCTTAGCGGGGGGCCAGAACACTGAAGCTTTCTTT.

The count of this clone is one. This rearrangement joins TRBV27 to TRBJ2-7; TRBD1 matches at 8 bases. Per the germline V gene, CDR1 is MNHEY and CDR2 is SMNVEV (reference sequence). The CDR3 has 14 amino acids. Germline trimming cut 2 bases from V and 11 bases from J; bases unmatched to any gene: 11. The CDR3 DNA sequence: TGTGCCAGCAGTTTACCCCTCGAGACAGGGGATGAGTACGTC. This sequence encodes CASSLPLETGDEYV.

The chain has TRBV16 and TRBJ2-3, with D perhaps matching TRBD1 (6 bases). The CDR3 has 16 residues. The germline V gene has CDR1 KGHSY and CDR2 FQNENV. V dropped 3 bases and J dropped 3 bases, with 16 bases sitting between them. Here the CDR3 DNA reads TGTGCCAGCAGCCACTTGGACAGTGGTGGGACAGATACGCAGTATTTT. Residues: CASSHLDSGGTDTQYF. The full variable domain, in which reference TRBV16 and TRBJ2-3 provide the parts outside the CDR3, is GEEVAQTPKHLVRGEGQKAKLYCAPIKGHSYVFWYQQVLKNEFKFLISFQNENVFDETGMPKERFSAKCLPNSPCSLEIQATKLEDSAVYFCASSHLDSGGTDTQYFGPGTRLTVL.

This rearrangement joins TRBV11-2 to TRBJ1-1, with TRBD1 matching over 10 bases. With V trimmed by 7 bases and J by 0 bases, 8 bases remained unmatched. Germline V gene data show CDR1 as SGHAT and CDR2 as FQNNGV. This CDR3 region has 16 residues. The CDR3 region is CASKPRGQGMNTEAFF. CDR3 nucleotides: TGTGCCAGCAAGCCTCGGGGACAGGGGATGAACACTGAAGCTTTCTTT.

V gene TRBV7-8 combines with J gene TRBJ1-5, with 8 bases identical to TRBD1. J gave up 2 bases and V 5 bases, and 5 bases lay outside the gene matches. The CDR3 covers 15 residues. Germline-derived CDR1 and CDR2 are SGHVS and FQNEAQ. CDR3 bases: TGTGCCAGCAGCCCCACGACAGGGGGCAATCAGCCCCAGCATTTT. It translates to CASSPTTGGNQPQHF.

This rearrangement joins TRBV7-8 to TRBJ2-5, with 7 bases that match TRBD1. Germline lookup yields CDR1 SGHVS and CDR2 FQNEAQ. This CDR3 spans 16 amino acids. Trimming at V came to 1 base and at J to 2 bases, leaving 7 bases not matched to a gene. The CDR3 nucleotides are TGTGCCAGCAGCTTAGGGGGGACAGTCAGGCAAGAGACCCAGTACTTC. Protein: CASSLGGTVRQETQYF.

This clone was seen only once. This chain links TRBV5-1 with TRBJ2-5, with a possible D match to TRBD1 (5 bases). V lost 0 bases and J lost 2, with 8 bases in between. Germline assignment: CDR1 SGHRS and CDR2 YFSETQ. CDR3 length: 14 amino acids. CDR3 amino acids: CASSLDRLQETQYF. The CDR3 nucleotides read TGCGCCAGCAGCTTGGACAGGTTACAAGAGACCCAGTACTTC.

This chain uses TRBV11-2 with TRBJ1-4, with D tentatively TRBD1 (6 bases). The CDR3 extends over 15 amino acids. The V end lost 1 base, the J end lost 2 bases, and 8 bases lay between the germline ends. Germline CDR1 is SGHAT and CDR2 is FQNNGV. This CDR3 is CASSLVGGTNEKLFF. CDR3 nucleotide sequence: TGTGCCAGCAGCTTAGTTGGGGGCACTAATGAAAAACTGTTTTTT.

This sequence joins TRBV21-1 and TRBJ2-5; the DNA was not compared with TRBD2, the D call given in the table. TRBV21-1 is reported as a pseudogene. CDR3 length equals 20 residues. CDR3 nucleotides: TGTGCCAGCAGCAAAGTATCTGACCTTGGGATTGCGGGAGGCCGAGAGACCCAGTACTTC. Translating gives CASSKVSDLGIAGGRETQYF.

The V call is TRBV20-1, the J call TRBJ2-5, with unresolved D. In germline, CDR1 is DFQATT, CDR2 SNEGSKA (reference sequence). V dropped 6 bases and J dropped 2 bases, with 7 bases sitting between them. The CDR3 is 11 amino acids. The CDR3 bases are TGCAGTGCGAGGAAACAAGAGACCCAGTACTTC. Protein product: CSARKQETQYF.

The chain joins TRBV27 to TRBJ1-2; D is possibly TRBD1 (6 bases). The length of the CDR3 is 15 residues. Germline V gene sequence: CDR1 MNHEY, CDR2 SMNVEV (reference sequence). Trimming removed 5 bases at V and 2 bases at J, with 15 bases between. CDR3 amino acids: CASSASSGTNYGYTF. The CDR3 DNA is TGTGCCAGCAGTGCATCCTCCGGGACAAACTATGGCTACACCTTC.

This clone appeared a single time. The V gene is TRBV13, the J gene TRBJ2-3; D unclear. The CDR3 runs 12 residues. CDR1 is PRHDT and CDR2 is FYEKMQ in the germline V gene (reference sequence). V was trimmed by 7 bases and J by 1 base, leaving 6 bases between them. In nucleotides, the CDR3 is TGTGCCAGCACCTCAGGCACAGATACGCAGTATTTT. This codes for CASTSGTDTQYF.

This chain connects TRBV5-6 to TRBJ2-7; D call uncertain. Trimming cost V 1 base and J 2 bases, with 13 bases left between them. The CDR3 covers 15 residues. Germline lookup yields CDR1 SGHDT and CDR2 YYEEEE. The CDR3 spells CASSLYPGSPYEQYF. In nucleotides, the CDR3 is TGTGCCAGCAGCTTGTATCCGGGTAGCCCCTACGAGCAGTACTTC.

The rearrangement joins TRBV9 to TRBJ2-5, with unresolved D. The CDR3 extends over 14 amino acids. Trimming removed 2 bases at V and 5 bases at J, with 13 bases between. The germline gives CDR1 SGDLS, CDR2 YYNGEE. The CDR3 region has the DNA TGTGCCAGCAGCGTTGGTTGGGGTTACGAGACCCAGTACTTC. This gives the protein CASSVGWGYETQYF.

This clone showed up just a few times. The chain employs TRBV5-4 and TRBJ1-1, with TRBD1 matching 12 bases. The CDR3 has 17 amino acids. Germline loops: CDR1 SGHNT, CDR2 YYREEE (reference sequence). J gave up 1 base and V 4 bases, and 8 bases lay outside the gene matches. CDR3 amino acids: CASSRGQGARGNTEAFF. CDR3 bases: TGTGCCAGCAGCCGGGGACAGGGGGCGCGAGGGAACACTGAAGCTTTCTTT.

This chain connects TRBV5-1 to TRBJ2-5; 7 bases line up with TRBD1. Germline V gene lookup returns CDR1 SGHRS and CDR2 YFSETQ. The length of the CDR3 is 12 residues. Trimming at V came to 6 bases and at J to 5 bases, leaving 4 bases not matched to a gene. The CDR3 region is CASTGGRETQYF. The CDR3 coding sequence is TGCGCCAGCACAGGGGGTCGGGAGACCCAGTACTTC.

This rearrangement joins TRBV5-5 to TRBJ2-3, with D possibly TRBD2 on 7 matching bases. Trimming removed 4 bases from V and 5 bases from J, with 14 bases in between. The CDR3 spans 14 residues. CDR1 is SGHKS, CDR2 YYEKEE, per germline (reference sequence). The CDR3 coding sequence is TGTGCCAGCAGCCTGGGGGGGCTGATAGATACGCAGTATTTT. Translating gives CASSLGGLIDTQYF. The full variable domain, with the rest looked up from reference TRBV5-5 and TRBJ2-3, is DAGVTQSPTHLIKTRGQQVTLRCSPISGHKSVSWYQQVLGQGPQFIFQYYEKEERGRGNFPDRFSARQFPNYSSELNVNALLLGDSALYLCASSLGGLIDTQYFGPGTRLTVL.

The table lists this clone with a few counts. The J gene is TRBJ2-7, the V gene TRBV5-4; D is possibly TRBD1 (5 bases). In germline, CDR1 is SGHNT, CDR2 YYREEE (reference sequence). The CDR3 contains 14 residues. With 2 bases removed from V and 5 bases from J, the gap between germline ends came to 14 bases. The DNA of the CDR3 is TGTGCCAGCAGCTTAGGTGGCAGGGTGCACGAGCAGTACGTC. Translating gives CASSLGGRVHEQYV.

V gene TRBV29-1 combines with J gene TRBJ1-2; 8 bases fit TRBD1. CDR3 size: 16 residues. With 2 bases clipped from V and 4 bases from J, the junction kept 12 bases outside the gene matches. Germline V CDR1 and CDR2: SQVTM, ANQGSEA. CDR3 coding DNA: TGCAGCGTTGAACTCGGGGTTGCAGGGGGCCGCTATGGCTACACCTTC. Translating gives CSVELGVAGGRYGYTF.

CDR3: CASSESTGSDGYTF. The CDR3 bases are TGCGCCAGCAGTGAGTCGACCGGGTCTGATGGCTACACCTTC. The rearrangement joins TRBV10-2 to TRBJ1-2; D is ambiguous. CDR3 size: 14 residues. Germline assignment: CDR1 WSHSY and CDR2 SAAADI. V was pared by 0 bases and J by 6 bases, with 11 bases between.